This TCR beta chain was captured by sequencing in a study of T cell responses to AZD1222 COVID-19 vaccine. Looking at the study overall: Pooling was applied to second doses at about 4 or about 12 weeks. Whole-study findings and limits: Only five or six AZD1222 recipients were seropositive at baseline. Females outnumbered males among donors, who were mostly white British; clonal diversity was possibly underestimated. Spike-specific TCR breadth and depth went up after people got two AZD1222 doses.

Per germline, CDR1 LGHNA and CDR2 YNFKEQ. There are 14 residues in the CDR3. The V end was cut by 1 base, the J end by 6 bases, with 13 bases between. Assay: immunoSEQ multiplex PCR; the TCRdb copy retains only in-frame clones and omits some. The sample has around 100,000 clones, about 91% seen once. This clone appeared once. No antigen is known for it. This receptor was taken from an adult in good health. The sample in question was peripheral blood, obtained on day 0 of AZD1222 vaccination. J is TRBJ2-7 and V is TRBV4-2; no firm D call. The CDR3 region has the DNA TGTGCCAGCAGCCAAGGGCCCCTAGTAATCGAGCAGTACTTC. Translated, it gives CASSQGPLVIEQYF.